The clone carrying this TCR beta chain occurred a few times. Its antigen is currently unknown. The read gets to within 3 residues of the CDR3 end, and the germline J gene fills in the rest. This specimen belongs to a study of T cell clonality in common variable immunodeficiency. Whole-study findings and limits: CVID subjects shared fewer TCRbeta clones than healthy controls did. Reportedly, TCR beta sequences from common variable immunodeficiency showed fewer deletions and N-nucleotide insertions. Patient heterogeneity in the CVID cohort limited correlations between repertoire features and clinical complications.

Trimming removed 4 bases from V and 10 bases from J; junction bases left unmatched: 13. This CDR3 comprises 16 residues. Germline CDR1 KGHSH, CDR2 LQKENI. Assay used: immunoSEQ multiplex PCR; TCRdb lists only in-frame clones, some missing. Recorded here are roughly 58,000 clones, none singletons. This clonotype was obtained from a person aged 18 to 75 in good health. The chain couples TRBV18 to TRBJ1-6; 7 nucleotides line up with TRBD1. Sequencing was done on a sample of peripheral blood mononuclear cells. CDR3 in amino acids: CASSRAGQRAESPLHF. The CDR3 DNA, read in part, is TGTGCCAGCTCACGAGCGGGACAGAGGGCCGAATCACCC.